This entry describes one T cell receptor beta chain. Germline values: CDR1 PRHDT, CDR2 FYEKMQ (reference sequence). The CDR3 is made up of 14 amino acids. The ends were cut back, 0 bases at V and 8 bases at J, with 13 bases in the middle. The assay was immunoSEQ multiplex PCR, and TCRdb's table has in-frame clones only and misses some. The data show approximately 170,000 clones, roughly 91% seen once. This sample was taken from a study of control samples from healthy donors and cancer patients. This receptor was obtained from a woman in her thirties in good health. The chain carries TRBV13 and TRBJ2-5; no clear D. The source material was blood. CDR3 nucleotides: TGTGCCAGCAGCTTAGGCCTTAAGGGTTTAACCCAGTACTTC. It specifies CASSLGLKGLTQYF.